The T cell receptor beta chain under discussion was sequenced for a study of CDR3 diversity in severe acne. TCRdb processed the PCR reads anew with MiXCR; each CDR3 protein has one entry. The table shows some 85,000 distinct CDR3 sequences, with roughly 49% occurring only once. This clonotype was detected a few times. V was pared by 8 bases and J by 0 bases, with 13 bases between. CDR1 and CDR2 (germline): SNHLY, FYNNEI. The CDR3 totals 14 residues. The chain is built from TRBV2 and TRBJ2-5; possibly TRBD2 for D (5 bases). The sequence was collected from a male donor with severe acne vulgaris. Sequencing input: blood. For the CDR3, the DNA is TGTGCCAGCGGTGGGCGGGCCTACCAAGAGACCCAGTACTTC. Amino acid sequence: CASGGRAYQETQYF.